The TCR beta chain under discussion was sequenced for a study of T cells in Graves' hyperthyroidism and ophthalmopathy (dated by TCRdb to the late 2010s). Regarding the study in general: Peripheral blood was sampled at the time of initial diagnosis, prior to any treatment. The paper reports TCR Vbeta CDR3 sequencing of over 120 peripheral blood samples: over 40 ophthalmopathy, under 80 hyperthyroidism and some 17 progressor patients. The 95 to 100 discovery patients were divided at random into training and test sets in a 7:3 ratio. The study also compared thyroid tissue and blood T-cell repertoires from more than five Graves' hyperthyroidism patients. To identify TCR V-J signatures that set the groups apart, the researchers used a discovery cohort of 90 to 100 patients, made up of 43 with Graves' ophthalmopathy and around 58 with stable Graves' hyperthyroidism. Prospective prediction of ophthalmopathy was tested in an independent validation cohort of 18 to 20 hyperthyroidism patients and 17 patients who later progressed to ophthalmopathy. After sampling, hyperthyroidism patients received methimazole starting at 30 mg daily, and ophthalmopathy patients received high-dose intravenous methylprednisolone.

This clonotype has a count of ten or more. It has no known antigen specificity. Nothing much larger sits one base from this clone, and base qualities are not available. The germline V gene encodes CDR1 SGHRS and CDR2 YFSETQ. The germline ends are 14 bases apart after V is trimmed by 5 bases and J by 3 bases. The CDR3 starts with the cysteine, ends with the phenylalanine, and has 14 residues. The DNA shown is the 42-base CDR3, in frame from base 1. Results the study describes overall, beyond this receptor: No statistical method was used to fix the sample size in advance, and group allocation was not hidden from the investigators. In validation, the model predicted progression to ophthalmopathy with around 71% sensitivity and around 72% specificity, a median of about 6.7 months before onset. A model built on a 13 V-J signature distinguished ophthalmopathy from stable hyperthyroidism, reaching roughly 88% sensitivity and 81.08% specificity in cross-validation and 80%/75% in testing. Most expanded thyroid clonotypes (frequency above 0.001) were also found in blood, which suggests that blood repertoires may mirror thyroid immune responses.

The TCR beta CDR3 regions were amplified from RNA transcripts. The TCR CDR3 was subjected to a first round of RT-PCR using the HTBI primer set and the Qiagen OneStep RT-PCR kit. The libraries were constructed in a second round of multiplex PCR and then size-selected and purified. Paired-end sequencing of the libraries was performed with 100 bp reads on an Illumina HiSeq2000. As for the authors' bioinformatics: SOAPnuke was used to process the raw data, removing reads that contained adapters or uncalled bases, had a mean Phred below 15, or lacked an exact match to the constant primer or identifier. High-quality paired reads were merged with COPE v1.2.5, and unique nucleotide sequences were defined as clonotypes. MiTCR v1.1 was used to align the clonotypes against IMGT TRBV, TRBD and TRBJ reference segments. The analysis included only V-J combinations with a frequency above 0.0001, which together covered around 99% of the repertoires. A TCS score was defined as the ratio of F50 (clonal expansion) to E x V (chaos), with BLOSUM62-based TCRdist applied between CDR3 peptides within each V-J. Welch's t-statistics and random forest reduced around 550 V-J features to some 14, which were used in a naive Bayes classifier (R e1071). TCRdb applied fastp at Q25 and MiXCR to the public reads, then kept only in-frame beta chains. Rows are unified per CDR3 protein, each entry keeping the most common DNA and genes. These V and J calls are TCRdb output, not the study's own analysis. A total of about 350,000 distinct CDR3 sequences appear in this sample, less than 20% of them only once. 15% to 18% of the sample belongs to the ten largest clones.

In the ophthalmopathy patients, disease was moderately to severely active, with a Clinical Activity Score of 3 or more, a NOSPECS grade of 4 or more, and a duration of less than 3 months. Patients with uncontrolled infections, other autoimmune diseases, pregnancy or lactation were excluded. Clinical symptoms, serum thyroxine and TRAb, thyroid ultrasound, and orbital computed tomography formed the basis for the diagnoses. Ficoll-Paque density gradient centrifugation was used to isolate PBMCs from around 10 ml of fresh peripheral blood. Total RNA was extracted with Trizol reagent, and quality was checked on an Agilent 2100 Bioanalyzer.

The V and J genes are TRBV5-1 and TRBJ1-1, with the D gene not clear enough to name. This TCR was sampled from a woman aged 40 to 50 with Graves' ophthalmopathy. The specimen sequenced was blood. The DNA sequence is given as TGCGCCAGCAGATGGAGAAATATGGACACTGAAGCTTTCTTT. This sequence encodes CASRWRNMDTEAFF.